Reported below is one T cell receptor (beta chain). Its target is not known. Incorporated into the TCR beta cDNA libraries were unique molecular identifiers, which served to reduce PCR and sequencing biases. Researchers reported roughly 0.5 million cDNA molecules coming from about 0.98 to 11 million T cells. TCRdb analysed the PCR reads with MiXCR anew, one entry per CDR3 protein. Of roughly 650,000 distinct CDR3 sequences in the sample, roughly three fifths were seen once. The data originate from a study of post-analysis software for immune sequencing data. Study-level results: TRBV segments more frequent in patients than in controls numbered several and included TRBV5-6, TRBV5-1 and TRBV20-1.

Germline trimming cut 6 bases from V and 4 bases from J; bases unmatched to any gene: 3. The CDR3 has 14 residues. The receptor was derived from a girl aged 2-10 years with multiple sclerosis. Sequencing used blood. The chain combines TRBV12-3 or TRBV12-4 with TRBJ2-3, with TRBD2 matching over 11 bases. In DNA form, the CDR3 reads TGTGCCAGCAGCCGTAGCGGGGGGGCAGATACGCAGTATTTT. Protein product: CASSRSGGADTQYF.